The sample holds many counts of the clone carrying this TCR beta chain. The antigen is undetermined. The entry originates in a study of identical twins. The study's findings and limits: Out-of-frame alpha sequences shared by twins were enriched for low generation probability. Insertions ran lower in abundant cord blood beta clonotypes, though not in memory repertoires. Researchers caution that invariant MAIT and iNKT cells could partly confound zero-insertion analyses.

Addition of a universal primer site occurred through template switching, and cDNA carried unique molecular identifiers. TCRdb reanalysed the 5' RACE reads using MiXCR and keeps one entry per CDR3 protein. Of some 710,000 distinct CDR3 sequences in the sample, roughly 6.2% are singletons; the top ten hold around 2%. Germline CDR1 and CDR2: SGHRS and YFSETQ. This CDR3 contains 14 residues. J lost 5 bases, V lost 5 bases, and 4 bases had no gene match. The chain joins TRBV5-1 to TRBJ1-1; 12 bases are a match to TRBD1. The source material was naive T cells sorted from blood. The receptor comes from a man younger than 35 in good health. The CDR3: CASSRDRGRTEAFF. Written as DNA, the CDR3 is TGCGCCAGCAGTCGGGACAGGGGGCGGACTGAAGCTTTCTTT.